Listed below are T cell receptor beta chains from one sample, sequenced in a study of CD8+ T cells in alopecia areata. The method was immunoSEQ multiplex PCR; TCRdb's version includes in-frame clones alone and lacks a portion of them. The sample includes fewer than 250,000 clones, 50% to 60% seen only once; the top ten take less than 0.6%. The starting material was CD4+ T cells sorted from blood, obtained at week 0. Receptors originate from a human donor with alopecia areata. CDR3s include the opening cysteine and the closing phenylalanine or tryptophan. A D gene is named only where the DNA matches it firmly. Only some rows state a clone size, as once, few, many or a class for expanded clones.

J	V	D	size	DNA	CDR3
TRBJ1-4	TRBV6-1	.	few	TGTGCCAGCCGGCGGGGCGACAATGAAAAACTGTTTTTT	CASRRGDNEKLFF
TRBJ2-7	TRBV25-1	.	.	TGTGCCAGCAGTGAATATGGGGGGACCTTCTACGAGCAGTACTTC	CASSEYGGTFYEQYF
TRBJ1-1	TRBV27	TRBD1	.	TGTGCCAGCAGTTTGGGATACAGGGGGGCTGAAGCTTTCTTT	CASSLGYRGAEAFF
TRBJ1-2	TRBV4-1	.	once	TGCGCCAGCAGCAGTTTCCGTTCGGACATTAACTATGGCTACACCTTC	CASSSFRSDINYGYTF
TRBJ1-2	TRBV14	.	few	TGTGCCAGCAGCCAAGATTCCCGGCAAGGGGGCTACACCTTC	CASSQDSRQGGYTF
TRBJ2-6	TRBV30	.	.	TGTGCCTGGAGTGCGCACGGAAACTCTGGGGCCAACGTCCTGACTTTC	CAWSAHGNSGANVLTF
TRBJ2-7	TRBV15	.	.	TGTGCCACCAGCAGAGGTAACGTCTACGAGCAGTACTTC	CATSRGNVYEQYF
TRBJ1-2	TRBV5-1	.	.	TGCGCCAGCAGCTTGGCAGGGGACACTAACTATGGCTACACCTTC	CASSLAGDTNYGYTF
TRBJ1-1	TRBV6-1	TRBD1	many	TGTGCCAGCAACGCTATGGGGACAGGGGACACTGAAGCTTTCTTT	CASNAMGTGDTEAFF
TRBJ1-5	TRBV4-1	TRBD1	.	TGCGCCAGCAGCCAATTTCCGGGACAGGCAGTTATACAGCCCCAGCATTTT	CASSQFPGQAVIQPQHF
TRBJ2-7	TRBV27	.	.	TGTGCCAGCAGTTTAGTGGGCGGGGTATCCTCCTACGAGCAGTACTTC	CASSLVGGVSSYEQYF
TRBJ2-6	TRBV11-2	.	.	TGTGCCAGCAGCCTAGGGGAGGGGGCTGGGGCCAACGTCCTGACTTTC	CASSLGEGAGANVLTF
TRBJ1-5	TRBV10-3	.	few	TGTGCCATCAGTGAGTCGACAGGTCAGCCCCAGCATTTT	CAISESTGQPQHF
TRBJ2-1	TRBV29-1	TRBD2	.	TGCAGCGCATACGCCGGGACTAGCGGCAGTGAGCAGTTCTTC	CSAYAGTSGSEQFF
TRBJ2-7	TRBV27	TRBD1	.	TGTGCCAGCAGAACCGGGACAGGGGACCACGAGCAGTACTTC	CASRTGTGDHEQYF
TRBJ1-1	TRBV30	.	few	TGTGCCTGGAGTGTACAAAGCGACACTGAAGCTTTCTTT	CAWSVQSDTEAFF
TRBJ2-7	TRBV5-6	TRBD1	.	TGTGCCAGCAGCTTCGGGGACAGCTCCTACGAGCAGTACTTC	CASSFGDSSYEQYF
TRBJ2-1	TRBV6-1	.	.	TGTGCCAGTACCTACGGGACGGCTATAAACAATGAGCAGTTCTTC	CASTYGTAINNEQFF
TRBJ1-6	TRBV19	.	few	TGTGCCAGTAGTATGGTGCGCGGGGACTCACCCCTCCACTTT	CASSMVRGDSPLHF
TRBJ2-5	TRBV5-1	.	few	TGCGCCAGCAGCCAGGGTCCCGAGGGGGAGACCCAGTACTTC	CASSQGPEGETQYF
TRBJ2-3	TRBV30	TRBD1	.	TGTGCCTGGAGTGTATTAGCAGGGGGCTTAGATACGCAGTATTTT	CAWSVLAGGLDTQYF
TRBJ1-5	TRBV6-5	.	.	TGTGCCAGCAGTGAAGTTACCGATCAGCCCCAGCATTTT	CASSEVTDQPQHF
TRBJ1-5	TRBV6-6	TRBD1	many	TGTGCCAGCAGTTCTCCGGGACAGGGTAGAAATCAGCCCCAGCATTTT	CASSSPGQGRNQPQHF
TRBJ2-1	TRBV5-1	TRBD2	.	TGCGCCAGCAGCGCCGGGACTAGCGGGGATGAGCAGTTCTTC	CASSAGTSGDEQFF
TRBJ1-5	TRBV30	.	.	TGTGCCTGGAGTTCTACAGGGCAGCCCCAGCATTTT	CAWSSTGQPQHF
TRBJ1-1	TRBV29-1	TRBD1	.	TGCAGCGCAATCGATACAGGGGCACCCACTGAAGCTTTCTTT	CSAIDTGAPTEAFF
TRBJ1-1	TRBV29-1	.	.	TGCAGCGTTCAAGGTTTGAGGGAGTACACTGAAGCTTTCTTT	CSVQGLREYTEAFF
TRBJ1-1	TRBV5-1	.	few	TGCGCCAGCAGATCGGACCCATTAACTGAAGCTTTCTTT	CASRSDPLTEAFF
TRBJ2-3	TRBV6-6	TRBD1	few	TGTGCCAGCAAAAGACAGGGGAAGAGGGCGCAGTATTTT	CASKRQGKRAQYF
TRBJ2-7	TRBV29-1	.	few	TGCAGCGTCCCATACTTAAGGGCTACCTACGAGCAGTACTTC	CSVPYLRATYEQYF
TRBJ2-1	TRBV4-1	.	.	TGCGCCAGCAGCCAAGCCCTTAGAACACTCAAAATCTCCTACAATGAGCAGTTCTTC	CASSQALRTLKISYNEQFF
TRBJ2-1	TRBV30	.	.	TGTGCCTGGAGTGTGAAGCGGACACCTTACAATGAGCAGTTCTTC	CAWSVKRTPYNEQFF
TRBJ2-3	TRBV7-9	TRBD2	.	TGTGCCAGCAGCCGAGGACTAGCGCGTGGGACAGATACGCAGTATTTT	CASSRGLARGTDTQYF
TRBJ2-1	TRBV18	.	once	TGTGCCAGCTCACCACAAAACAATGAGCAGTTCTTC	CASSPQNNEQFF
TRBJ1-2	TRBV27	TRBD1	.	TGTGCCAGCAGTTTGTGTAAGGGGGCATGTGGCTACACCTTC	CASSLCKGACGYTF
TRBJ1-2	TRBV4-1	.	.	TGCGCCAGCAGCCTAATTACGGGGAGCTCCTTGTGGGCCTATGGCTACACCTTC	CASSLITGSSLWAYGYTF
TRBJ2-5	TRBV2	.	.	TGTGCCAGCAGTGAGGAAGAGACCCAGTACTTC	CASSEEETQYF
TRBJ2-1	TRBV29-1	.	.	TGCAGCGGCATCACGGACAGAGAATACAATGAGCAGTTCTTC	CSGITDREYNEQFF
TRBJ2-3	TRBV29-1	TRBD1	few	TGCAGCGTTGACAGGCAGGGGGTGGATACGCAGTATTTT	CSVDRQGVDTQYF
TRBJ1-5	TRBV30	.	once	TGTGCCTGGAGCGAATTCCAGGGAATCCGTCAGCCCCAGCATTTT	CAWSEFQGIRQPQHF
TRBJ2-3	TRBV7-3	TRBD2	few	TGTGCCTCGACGTGGAGCGGGGGGAGCACAGATACGCAGTATTTT	CASTWSGGSTDTQYF
TRBJ2-7	TRBV30	TRBD2	.	TGTGCCTGGAGTGGGTCTAGCGGGAGGGCCTACGAGCAGTACTTC	CAWSGSSGRAYEQYF
TRBJ2-2	TRBV28	.	.	TGTGCCAGCTGGCGGGGTGGAGGCACCGGGGAGCTGTTTTTT	CASWRGGGTGELFF
TRBJ1-2	TRBV5-1	TRBD1	.	TGCGCCAGCAGCTTGGTGGGACAGCTAGTCAACTATGGCTACACCTTC	CASSLVGQLVNYGYTF
TRBJ1-2	TRBV6-6	TRBD1	few	TGTGCCAGCAGTCTTTACAGGGGAGCTAACTATGGCTACACCTTC	CASSLYRGANYGYTF
TRBJ2-7	TRBV10-2	.	once	TGCGCCAGCAGGTGGGCGGTAAGCTCCTACGAGCAGTACTTC	CASRWAVSSYEQYF
TRBJ2-2	TRBV7-3	.	.	TGTGCCAGCAGCCTAAGATCTGCCGGGGAGCTGTTTTTT	CASSLRSAGELFF
TRBJ1-4	TRBV6-5	.	few	TGTGCCAGCAGTTCTGGTCGCTTCGGAAATGAAAAACTGTTTTTT	CASSSGRFGNEKLFF
TRBJ1-1	TRBV6-5	.	.	TGTGCCAGCAGTTTCCAGGCGAACACTGAAGCTTTCTTT	CASSFQANTEAFF
TRBJ1-4	TRBV27	TRBD1	.	TGTGCCAGCAGTTTACGGACAGGAGGAGACGGAAAACTGTTTTTT	CASSLRTGGDGKLFF
TRBJ1-1	TRBV25-1	.	few	TGTGCCAGCAGTGTAGAGTTTAACACTGAAGCTTTCTTT	CASSVEFNTEAFF
TRBJ2-7	TRBV7-2	.	.	TGTGCCAGCAGCTCGAACCGGGACGGCTACGAGCAGTACTTC	CASSSNRDGYEQYF
TRBJ1-5	TRBV7-2	.	.	TGTGCCAGCAGCTTAAGGTTGACTCAGCCCCAGCATTTT	CASSLRLTQPQHF